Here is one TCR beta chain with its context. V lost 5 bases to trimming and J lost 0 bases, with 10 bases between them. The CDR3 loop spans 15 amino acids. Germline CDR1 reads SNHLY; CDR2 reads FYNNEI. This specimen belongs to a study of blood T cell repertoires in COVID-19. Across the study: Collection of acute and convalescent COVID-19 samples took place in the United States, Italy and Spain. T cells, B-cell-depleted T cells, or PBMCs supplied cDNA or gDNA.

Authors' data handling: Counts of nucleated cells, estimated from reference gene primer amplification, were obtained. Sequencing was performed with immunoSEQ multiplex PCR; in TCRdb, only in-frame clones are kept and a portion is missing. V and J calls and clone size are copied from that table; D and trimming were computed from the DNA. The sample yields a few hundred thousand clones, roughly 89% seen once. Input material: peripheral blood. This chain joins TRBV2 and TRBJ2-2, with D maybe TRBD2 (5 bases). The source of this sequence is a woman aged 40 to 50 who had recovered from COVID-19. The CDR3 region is CASSPLASNTGELFF. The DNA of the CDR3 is TGTGCCAGCAGTCCGCTAGCATCGAACACCGGGGAGCTGTTTTTT.